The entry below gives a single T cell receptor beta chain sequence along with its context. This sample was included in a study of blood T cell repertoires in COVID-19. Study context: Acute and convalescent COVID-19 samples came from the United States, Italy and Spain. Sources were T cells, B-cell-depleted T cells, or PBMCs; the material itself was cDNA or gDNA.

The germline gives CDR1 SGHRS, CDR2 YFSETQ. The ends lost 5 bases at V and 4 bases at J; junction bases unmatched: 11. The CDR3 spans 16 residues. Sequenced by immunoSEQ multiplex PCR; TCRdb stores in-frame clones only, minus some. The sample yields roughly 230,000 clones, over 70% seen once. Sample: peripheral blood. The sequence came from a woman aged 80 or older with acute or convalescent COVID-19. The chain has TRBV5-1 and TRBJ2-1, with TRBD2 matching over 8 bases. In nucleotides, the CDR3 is TGCGCCAGCAGGAGCGAAATGGCGGGAGGTTACAATGAGCAGTTCTTC. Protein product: CASRSEMAGGYNEQFF. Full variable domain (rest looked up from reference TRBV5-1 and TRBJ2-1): KAGVTQTPRYLIKTRGQQVTLSCSPISGHRSVSWYQQTPGQGLQFLFEYFSETQRNKGNFPGRFSGRQFSNSRSEMNVSTLELGDSALYLCASRSEMAGGYNEQFFGPGTRLTVL.